This entry lists 4 T cell receptor beta chains sequenced from one sample in a study of patients and donors after allogeneic stem cell transplantation. TCRdb reprocessed the RT-PCR reads via MiXCR and lists one record per CDR3 protein. This sample carries about 960,000 distinct CDR3 sequences, 15% to 20% of them seen once, and the ten largest clones take 6%. Sequenced: blood, either unsorted or a sorted T cell fraction (not recorded which). These receptors came from a human donor who was either an allogeneic HSCT recipient or a stem cell or donor lymphocyte infusion donor (not recorded which). It is not recorded whose cells these are; they may come from a transplant donor.

This clonotype came up a few times. The V call is TRBV12-3 or TRBV12-4, the J call TRBJ2-5; no firm D call. The germline V and J ends were trimmed by 2 bases and 2 bases, with 12 bases remaining between them. The CDR3 totals 15 residues. CDR3 DNA: TGTGCCAGCAGTTTAAGGAGAGACCTTCAAGAGACCCAGTACTTC. Amino acids: CASSLRRDLQETQYF.

The chain employs TRBV4-3 and TRBJ1-2; TRBD1 is a possible D gene (6 bases). Per the germline V gene, CDR1 is LGHNA and CDR2 is YSLEER. This CDR3 has 15 residues. The V gene lost 3 bases and the J gene lost 3 bases, with 14 bases spanning the gap. CDR3 DNA sequence: TGCGCCAGCAGCCAGGTGGGGGGGCCCCACTATGGCTACACCTTC. It translates to CASSQVGGPHYGYTF.

The CDR3 nucleotides read TGCAGCGCTAGACAGGGCGAACATTCACCCCTCCACTTT. Its translation: CSARQGEHSPLHF. The chain carries TRBV29-1 and TRBJ1-6; 7 positions agree with TRBD1. Per the germline V gene, CDR1 is SQVTM and CDR2 is ANQGSEA. The CDR3 extends over 13 amino acids. V shed 7 bases and J 8 bases; nucleotides not matched to a gene: 8.

This clonotype was detected a few times. V gene TRBV7-2 combines with J gene TRBJ1-2, with 8 bases matching TRBD1. The germline V gene encodes CDR1 SGHTA and CDR2 FQGNSA. Trimming took 4 bases from V and 3 from J; bases not matched to a gene: 10. The CDR3 sequence is 16 residues long. In DNA, the CDR3 is TGTGCCAGCAGCTCTCCCCCCCAGGGGGCTTACTATGGCTACACCTTC. It codes for CASSSPPQGAYYGYTF.